The present entry profiles one T cell receptor beta chain with its context. This clone's antigen is unknown. Base qualities are missing; no much larger clone stands one base away. CDR1 MNHEY and CDR2 SVGAGI are derived from the germline V gene. V loses 0 bases of germline sequence and J loses 3 bases, and the interval between the two ends is 12 bases. Spanning cysteine to phenylalanine, the CDR3 consists of 16 amino acids. Of all the DNA, just the CDR3 is kept, 48 bases in frame from base 1. Genomic DNA was extracted from sorted cells for sequencing of the TCRbeta CDR3 region. TCRbeta CDR3 regions were sequenced using the immunoSEQ Assay. TCRdb stores this immuneACCESS table with in-frame sequences only. Part of the clones is absent; in the studies checked, under half of the shortfall reflects unresolved V genes, and no reason is known for the rest. Across this sample there are approximately 77,000 clones, with about nine tenths seen only once. The ten top clones hold about 15% of the sample.

This sample was included in a study of OX40 agonist ivuxolimab in advanced cancers. Background for the entire study: Ivuxolimab, which targeted the costimulatory receptor OX40 (CD134), was an agonistic, fully human IgG2 monoclonal antibody. Patients were allowed to have had prior anti-PD-1, anti-PD-L1 or anti-CTLA-4 therapy, and around 40% of the dose-escalation patients had previously received checkpoint inhibitors. Partial responses occurred in three dose-escalation patients: two with cutaneous melanoma and one with hepatocellular carcinoma. The point of sequencing TCRbeta in the periphery was to test whether ivuxolimab changed TCR sequence diversity and drove clonal T-cell expansion. Of the approximately 50 dose-escalation patients, hepatocellular carcinoma was present in around 20, melanoma in roughly 15, renal cell carcinoma in 9 and head and neck cancer in 9. The dose-escalation cohort was roughly 80% male with a mean age of roughly 60 years, ranging from roughly 20 to 80. Intravenous ivuxolimab was administered to patients every 2 weeks at six dose levels: 0.01, 0.1, 0.3, 1.5, 3 and 10 mg/kg. The paper describes the monotherapy dose-escalation part (N ≈ 51 patients) of the phase I trial of ivuxolimab. Overall study results and their limits: At doses of 0.1 to 3.0 mg/kg, clonal expansion of both CD4+ and CD8+ blood T cells was observed from baseline to week 6. Low levels of normalized T-cell clonal expansion were also shown by some nonresponding patients. The antigen specificity of the clonally expanded peripheral T cells was not determined. In the 0.1-3.0 mg/kg groups, partial responders had among the lowest normalized peripheral clonal expansion, particularly in CD8+ T cells. On average, CD8+ T cells showed more expanded clones than CD4+ T cells after ivuxolimab.

The trial excluded patients who had a history of autoimmune disease or were on systemic immunosuppression. Peripheral blood for TCR sequencing was collected from all dose cohorts at baseline, on cycle 4 day 1, and on cycle 7 day 1. Samples came from an open-label, multicenter, first-in-human phase I dose-escalation trial of ivuxolimab. Adults with locally advanced or metastatic melanoma, renal cell carcinoma, hepatocellular carcinoma or head and neck squamous cell carcinoma were enrolled in the trial. CD4+ and CD8+ T cells were sorted separately from peripheral blood before TCR sequencing. The specimen comprised CD4+ or CD8+ T cells sorted from blood, sampled in a trial of the OX40 agonist ivuxolimab. Recombination linked TRBV6-5 to TRBJ2-1; tentative D gene TRBD1, with 6 bases matching. This receptor was identified in an adult with an advanced solid tumor such as melanoma, head and neck, liver or kidney cancer. The CDR3: CASSYSAGELYNEQFF. The DNA reads TGTGCCAGCAGTTACTCTGCAGGGGAACTCTACAATGAGCAGTTCTTC.